These T cell receptor beta chains were read from a single sample in a study of blood T cell repertoires in COVID-19. Measured with immunoSEQ multiplex PCR; TCRdb has only the in-frame clones, and not every one. Among about 20,000 clones, 70% to 90% were seen once, and the ten largest hold approximately 11%. Specimen: peripheral blood. These receptors all come from a human donor in a cohort sampled during active COVID-19. Both conserved end residues are part of each CDR3. A D gene is named only where the DNA matches it firmly. Size is omitted from some rows. Given values are once, few, many or a class for expanded clones.

D gene	clone size	V gene	J gene	CDR3 protein	CDR3 DNA
TRBD2	NA	TRBV28	TRBJ2-5	CASSLLAGVGETQYF	TGTGCCAGCAGTTTACTAGCGGGAGTTGGGGAGACCCAGTACTTC
TRBD1	NA	TRBV11-2	TRBJ1-1	CASSGQGFSEAFF	TGTGCCAGCAGCGGACAGGGGTTCAGTGAAGCTTTCTTT
NA	few	TRBV29-1	TRBJ2-7	CSVELAGLKEQYF	TGCAGCGTTGAGCTAGCAGGCCTTAAGGAGCAGTACTTC
TRBD1	NA	TRBV6-4	TRBJ2-2	CATDRGRTGELFF	TGTGCCACCGACAGGGGAAGGACCGGGGAGCTGTTTTTT
TRBD2	NA	TRBV29-1	TRBJ2-1	CSVVGREGLAVNEQFF	TGCAGCGTTGTGGGGCGGGAGGGACTAGCAGTTAATGAGCAGTTCTTC
NA	NA	TRBV4-1	TRBJ1-4	CASSLRQVTTNEKLFF	TGCGCCAGCAGCCTTAGACAGGTGACAACTAATGAAAAACTGTTTTTT
NA	NA	TRBV11-2	TRBJ2-3	CASSSSSAQRTDTQYF	TGTGCCAGCAGCTCCTCTAGCGCTCAACGGACAGATACGCAGTATTTT
NA	NA	TRBV28	TRBJ1-2	CASSPPGALGYTF	TGTGCCAGCAGTCCCCCAGGGGCGCTGGGCTACACCTTC
TRBD1	NA	TRBV7-3	TRBJ2-2	CASSLTPTGGVGELFF	TGTGCCAGCAGCTTAACCCCAACAGGGGGAGTCGGGGAGCTGTTTTTT
NA	NA	TRBV6-6	TRBJ2-5	CASSSPPETQYF	TGTGCCAGCAGTTCCCCCCCTGAGACCCAGTACTTC
TRBD1	NA	TRBV5-8	TRBJ1-2	CASRRTGPGYTF	TGTGCCAGCAGGAGGACAGGTCCTGGCTACACCTTC
NA	NA	TRBV18	TRBJ1-5	CASSPTSVEPQHF	TGTGCCAGCTCACCGACCAGCGTGGAGCCCCAGCATTTT
NA	NA	TRBV6-1	TRBJ1-1	CASSEALGAEAFF	TGTGCCAGCAGTGAAGCGTTGGGAGCTGAAGCTTTCTTT
NA	NA	TRBV7-2	TRBJ2-2	CASSQPGQNTGELFF	TGTGCCAGCAGCCAACCGGGACAGAACACCGGGGAGCTGTTTTTT
TRBD1	NA	TRBV4-2	TRBJ1-2	CASSQEVIGTGDYYGYTF	TGTGCCAGCAGCCAAGAAGTAATAGGGACAGGGGATTACTATGGCTACACCTTC
TRBD2	once	TRBV7-9	TRBJ2-1	CASSSKVRDYHNEQFF	TGTGCCAGCAGCTCCAAAGTCCGGGACTACCACAATGAGCAGTTCTTC
TRBD1	NA	TRBV27	TRBJ2-5	CASSWDRGSETQYF	TGTGCCAGCAGTTGGGACAGGGGATCGGAGACCCAGTACTTC
NA	NA	TRBV20-1	TRBJ2-1	CSARTDNEQFF	TGCAGTGCTAGGACAGACAATGAGCAGTTCTTC